Below, one T cell receptor (beta chain) is given with its context. Its antigen remains unidentified. Per-nucleotide qualities are absent, and no much larger clonotype sits a single base away. This entry comes from a study of blood T cell repertoires in COVID-19 (dated by TCRdb to the early 2020s). For the study in its entirety: The collaborator samples originated in the United States, Italy and Spain and spanned the acute and convalescent phases of COVID-19. The prospective study material was composed of cDNA or gDNA derived from T cells, B-cell-depleted T cells, or PBMCs. Deeply sampled blood TCRbeta repertoires from subjects exposed to, actively infected with, or recovered from COVID-19 were included in the dataset. A freely available public database, intended as a resource for researchers studying the immune response to SARS-CoV-2, is where the repertoires were released. The samples were drawn from two sources: the first 160 participants of the ongoing ImmuneRACE study, and approximately 1,300 subjects contributed by 6 global collaborators. Sample metadata almost always included a de-identified subject ID, COVID-19 status, age in years and sex. HLA class I and class II types, where available, came from metadata supplied by the sample provider rather than from assay-based typing.

TCRbeta CDR3 regions were amplified from genomic DNA using the immunoSEQ Assay, a bias-controlled multiplex PCR. The source study handled its data this way. The number of nucleated cells in each sample was estimated by amplification of reference gene primers within the assay. To quantify the absolute abundance of each unique TCRbeta CDR3 rearrangement, sequence reads were collapsed and filtered. For each sample, productive Simpson clonality was calculated as the square root of Simpson's diversity index across productive rearrangements. This is the immuneACCESS table as TCRdb keeps it, with only in-frame sequences that have V and J called. A part of the clones is gone; compared with another copy, unresolved V genes explain less than half, and the rest is unexplained. Clonal size and the V and J genes are those of that table, whereas D and trimming came from the DNA. This sample holds around 450,000 clones; roughly 90% were observed only once. The ten largest clones capture roughly 4.3% of the sample.

Overall results and qualifications from the work: The amount of clinical and demographic metadata varied by source and participant and was provided uncurated.

The collaborating institutions used their own protocols to collect whole blood in K2EDTA tubes. Collaborator samples were shipped for TCRbeta analysis as frozen whole blood, isolated PBMCs, or DNA extracted from either sample type. The germline V gene gives CDR1 as SGHDT and CDR2 as YYEEEE. V is pared back by 3 bases and J by 4 bases, with 11 bases lying between the germline termini. The CDR3 covers 13 residues, taking in both the cysteine and the phenylalanine. The read is trimmed to its CDR3 DNA, 39 bases read in frame from base 1. Material: peripheral blood. The rearrangement combines TRBV5-6 with TRBJ2-7; the D segment could be TRBD1, given 6 matching bases. The sequence derives from a woman aged 30 to 39 with acute or convalescent COVID-19. The encoded CDR3 is CASSWDQGYEQYF. The nucleotide sequence reads TGTGCCAGCAGCTGGGACCAGGGGTACGAGCAGTACTTC.